The 22 T cell receptor beta chains listed next were all sequenced from one sample in a study of T cells in Graves' hyperthyroidism and ophthalmopathy. There were TCR beta CDR3 regions amplified from RNA transcripts. An initial round of RT-PCR targeting the TCR CDR3 relied on the HTBI primer set. TCRdb independently ran MiXCR on the multiplex PCR reads; one entry per CDR3 protein. The repertoire holds 500,000 or so distinct CDR3 sequences, with approximately 17% as singletons. Sequenced sample: blood. Receptor source: a woman aged 18-29 years with Graves' ophthalmopathy.

This clonotype was detected a few times. This chain links TRBV12-3 or TRBV12-4 with TRBJ2-1, with 13 bases matching TRBD2. The V and J ends lost 0 bases and 5 bases, in that order; junction bases with no gene match: 7. The CDR3 runs to 18 residues. This CDR3 reads CASSLAEGLAGIDNEQFF. The CDR3 nucleotides read TGTGCCAGCAGTTTAGCGGAGGGACTAGCGGGGATAGACAATGAGCAGTTCTTC.

At least ten counts were recorded for this clonotype. The rearrangement joins TRBV9 to TRBJ1-1; TRBD1 is a possible D gene (5 bases). V lost 0 bases and J 6 bases, leaving 12 bases between the germline ends. Germline V gene lookup returns CDR1 SGDLS and CDR2 YYNGEE. CDR3 length: 14 residues. CDR3 region: CASSVGLGGAEAFF. The CDR3 DNA is TGTGCCAGCAGCGTAGGCTTGGGAGGGGCTGAAGCTTTCTTT.

This chain connects TRBV7-9 to TRBJ1-6; tentatively, D is TRBD1 (6 bases). The CDR3 extends over 16 amino acids. The V end lost 1 base, the J end lost 8 bases, and 15 bases lay between the germline ends. Germline loops: CDR1 SEHNR, CDR2 FQNEAQ (reference sequence). Here the CDR3 reads CASSLVDRQEDSPLHF. CDR3 sequence (DNA): TGTGCCAGCAGCTTAGTTGACAGACAGGAGGATTCACCCCTCCACTTT.

This clonotype was recorded at least ten times. This chain joins TRBV5-6 and TRBJ2-3; 7 nucleotides line up with TRBD2. The V gene's germline CDR1 is SGHDT and CDR2 YYEEEE. Germline trimming cut 0 bases from V and 4 bases from J; bases unmatched to any gene: 8. The CDR3 is made up of 16 amino acids. CDR3 DNA: TGTGCCAGCAGCTTGGCCTGGCGGGAGTGGCCAGATACGCAGTATTTT. This gives the protein CASSLAWREWPDTQYF.

V and J are TRBV6-4 and TRBJ1-1; D unclear. The germline V gene has CDR1 MRHNA and CDR2 SNTAGT. The CDR3 totals 14 residues. The V end lost 2 bases, the J end lost 0 bases, and 7 bases lay between the germline ends. As DNA, the CDR3 is TGTGCCAGCAGTGACCCTGACCTGAACACTGAAGCTTTCTTT. Translation: CASSDPDLNTEAFF.

V gene TRBV20-1 combines with J gene TRBJ1-2; D gene uncertain. V was pared by 6 bases and J by 6 bases, with 14 bases between. This CDR3 spans 12 amino acids. Germline lookup yields CDR1 DFQATT and CDR2 SNEGSKA (reference sequence). CDR3 sequence reads: CSAVAGFDGYTF. DNA for the CDR3: TGCAGTGCAGTCGCCGGTTTCGATGGCTACACCTTC.

Concerning this clonotype itself: This sequence may be a read error, since a much larger clone differs from it by one base. This chain connects TRBV20-1 to TRBJ2-7; 9 nucleotides align to TRBD2. The CDR3 consists of 15 residues. CDR1 and CDR2 (germline): DFQATT, SNEGSKA (reference sequence). The CDR3 bases are TGCGGTGCTAGCGGGATACAGGGGACGCGGGCCGAGCAGTACTTC. Translated, it gives CGASGIQGTRAEQYF.

This clonotype has just a few counts. J is TRBJ2-2 and V is TRBV19, with 12 positions matching TRBD2. Germline CDR1 reads LNHDA; CDR2 reads SQIVND (reference sequence). The CDR3 length is 15 residues. J was trimmed by 7 bases and V by 6 bases; bases with no gene match: 6. CDR3 sequence (DNA): TGTGCCAGTAGACTGACTAGCGGGAGTGGCGGGGAGCTGTTTTTT. This translates into CASRLTSGSGGELFF.

V usage is TRBV28 and J usage is TRBJ2-6; 7 bases map to TRBD1. Germline CDR1 and CDR2: MDHEN and SYDVKM. The CDR3 is 16 residues long. Trimming at V came to 6 bases and at J to 0 bases, leaving 5 bases not matched to a gene. The CDR3 here is CASRQGPRSGANVLTF. The CDR3 region has the DNA TGTGCCAGCAGACAGGGGCCGCGCTCTGGGGCCAACGTCCTGACTTTC.

This chain's CDR3 is CASSVEGFANYGYTF. In DNA form, the CDR3 reads TGTGCCAGCAGCGTAGAAGGCTTCGCTAACTATGGCTACACCTTC. The chain has TRBV9 and TRBJ1-2; D ambiguous. Germline lookup yields CDR1 SGDLS and CDR2 YYNGEE. The CDR3 consists of 15 residues. V was pared by 0 bases and J by 0 bases, with 9 bases between.

The rearrangement links TRBV7-2 to TRBJ1-1; weak D call: TRBD1 (5 bases). Trimming shortened V by 4 bases and J by 2 bases, and 20 bases separated the two germline ends. This CDR3 is built from 17 residues. CDR1 is SGHTA, CDR2 FQGNSA, per germline. CDR3 amino acids: CASSYRTDSGENTEAFF. The CDR3 coding sequence is TGTGCCAGCAGCTACAGGACGGACTCGGGGGAAAACACTGAAGCTTTCTTT. The whole variable domain, remainder taken from reference TRBV7-2 and TRBJ1-1, is GAGVSQSPSNKVTEKGKDVELRCDPISGHTALYWYRQSLGQGLEFLIYFQGNSAPDKSGLPSDRFSAERTGGSVSTLTIQRTQQEDSAVYLCASSYRTDSGENTEAFFGQGTRLTVV.

The V and J genes are TRBV6-1 and TRBJ1-3; D is unclear. The CDR3 has 13 amino acids. V gave up 11 bases and J gave up 2 bases, with 13 bases separating them. Germline values: CDR1 MNHNS, CDR2 SASEGT. CDR3 sequence: CASTGRTGNTIYF. The CDR3 DNA sequence: TGTGCCTCTACCGGGAGAACTGGAAACACCATATATTTT.

This clonotype was recorded a few times. A much larger clone lies a single base off, so this may be a read error. The chain uses TRBV3-1 and TRBJ2-5, with 12 bases matching TRBD1. Germline CDR1 is LGHDT and CDR2 is YNNKEL (reference sequence). The CDR3 contains 16 residues. This chain's CDR3 is CASSQGQGAGEETRYF. The CDR3 nucleotides read TGTGCCAGCAGCCAGGGACAGGGGGCCGGGGAAGAGACCCGGTACTTC.

J is TRBJ1-2 and V is TRBV9; D is unresolved. Germline V CDR1 and CDR2: SGDLS, YYNGEE. CDR3 size: 13 residues. Trimming left V 4 bases short and J 1 base short, with 8 bases between. The CDR3 here is CASSTRSNYGYTF. CDR3 sequence (DNA): TGTGCCAGCAGCACTAGGAGTAACTATGGCTACACCTTC.

This clonotype was observed a few times. The rearrangement uses TRBV19 and TRBJ2-3; no clear D. Trimming removed 1 base from V and 0 bases from J, with 11 bases in between. Germline V gene data show CDR1 as LNHDA and CDR2 as SQIVND (reference sequence). The CDR3 spans 16 residues. DNA of the CDR3: TGTGCCAGTAGTATAGGGGCATACACTAGCACAGATACGCAGTATTTT. Encoded protein: CASSIGAYTSTDTQYF.

This clonotype was picked up many times. As DNA, the CDR3 is TGTGCCAGCAGCTACGACAGGGGCTACGAGCAGTACTTC. Translating gives CASSYDRGYEQYF. The chain uses TRBV7-2 and TRBJ2-7, with 8 positions matching TRBD1. The junction had 2 bases not matched to a gene; V was cut back by 4 bases and J by 3 bases. Germline loops: CDR1 SGHTA, CDR2 FQGNSA. This CDR3 is built from 13 residues. Complete variable domain (other parts from reference TRBV7-2 and TRBJ2-7): GAGVSQSPSNKVTEKGKDVELRCDPISGHTALYWYRQSLGQGLEFLIYFQGNSAPDKSGLPSDRFSAERTGGSVSTLTIQRTQQEDSAVYLCASSYDRGYEQYFGPGTRLTVT.

Ten or more counts support this clonotype. V is TRBV6-2 or TRBV6-3 and J is TRBJ1-5; D remains ambiguous. Germline CDR1 and CDR2: MNHEY and SVGEGT. This CDR3 is built from 14 residues. V gave up 2 bases and J gave up 6 bases, with 11 bases separating them. The CDR3 is CASSYVGRIQPQHF. Written as DNA, the CDR3 is TGTGCCAGCAGTTACGTCGGCAGGATTCAGCCCCAGCATTTT.

The table lists this clonotype with many counts. This rearrangement joins TRBV5-1 to TRBJ2-7; D is perhaps TRBD1 (7 bases). The germline CDR1 and CDR2 sequences are SGHRS and YFSETQ. CDR3 length: 14 residues. V lost 6 bases, J lost 2 bases, and 15 bases lay in between. DNA of the CDR3: TGCGCCAGCACCCCGGGGGACAGAGCCTACGAGCAGTACTTC. Encoded protein: CASTPGDRAYEQYF.

This clonotype was recorded at least ten times. This chain uses TRBV5-1 with TRBJ2-1; no firm D call. V was clipped by 0 bases and J by 5 bases, with 6 bases between them. The CDR3 extends over 13 amino acids. Germline CDR1 reads SGHRS; CDR2 reads YFSETQ. The CDR3 DNA is TGCGCCAGCAGCTTGGAGGCGAACAATGAGCAGTTCTTC. Protein: CASSLEANNEQFF.

There are many counts of this clonotype. The chain uses TRBV28 and TRBJ2-3; tentatively, D is TRBD2 (5 bases). CDR3 length equals 14 residues. Trimming pared 4 bases from V and 1 base from J, leaving 9 bases between. Germline CDR1 reads MDHEN; CDR2 reads SYDVKM. The DNA of the CDR3 is TGTGCCAGCAGTTCCCTAGCAGGCACAGATACGCAGTATTTT. Translation gives CASSSLAGTDTQYF.

The V gene is TRBV19, the J gene TRBJ1-4; no firm D call. Trimming shortened V by 5 bases and J by 8 bases, and 21 bases separated the two germline ends. The CDR3 has 16 residues. The germline CDR1 and CDR2 sequences are LNHDA and SQIVND (reference sequence). CDR3 DNA sequence: TGTGCCAGTAGTCCAGCCTCGGCCAGGATGGAGGAAAAACTGTTTTTT. As protein: CASSPASARMEEKLFF.

The sample holds a few counts of this clonotype. The rearrangement links TRBV6-1 to TRBJ1-5; tentatively, D is TRBD1 (5 bases). Germline V lookup: CDR1 MNHNS, CDR2 SASEGT. V was clipped by 6 bases and J by 3 bases, with 12 bases between them. This CDR3 is built from 14 residues. CDR3 in DNA: TGTGCCAGCAGCGGGGGGGTAGACAATCAGCCCCAGCATTTT. This sequence encodes CASSGGVDNQPQHF.